A single sample is the source of the 23 T cell receptor beta chains below, sequenced in a study of vaccination and CD4 T cells after COVID-19. The time point is: late sampling 161 to 241 days after vaccination in a few convalescent patients. Indicated treatment: approximately nine-day PBMC culture with coronavirus spike peptide pools or control peptides (ViraFEST assay). The Oncomine TCR Beta short-read assay generated sequence data from the DNA of cultured CD4+ T cells. MiXCR was run by TCRdb on the PCR reads, yielding one entry per CDR3 protein. The sample lists 20,000 to 25,000 distinct CDR3 sequences, 43% occurring once. Their antigen targets remain unknown. Material: CD4+ T cells from blood, cultured in vitro, obtained about 7 months after SARS-CoV-2 vaccination. The receptors were sampled from a human donor who had recovered from COVID-19.

The V gene is TRBV6-2 or TRBV6-3, the J gene TRBJ2-3; TRBD1 matches at 12 bases. The CDR3 loop spans 15 amino acids. V lost 2 bases to trimming and J lost 5 bases; unmatched junction nucleotides: 2. Germline V gene data show CDR1 as MNHEY and CDR2 as SVGEGT. Here the CDR3 DNA reads TGTGCCAGCAGTTACGGGACAGGGGGCAGAGATACGCAGTATTTT. It translates to CASSYGTGGRDTQYF.

This chain uses TRBV10-3 with TRBJ2-3; 10 bases are a match to TRBD1. Germline CDR1 reads ENHRY; CDR2 reads SYGVKD. This CDR3 spans 20 amino acids. J gave up 3 bases and V 2 bases, and 17 bases lay outside the gene matches. CDR3 coding DNA: TGTGCCATCAGTGAGGTTCTCGGGGACAGGGGACGTTTCGGAACAGATACGCAGTATTTT. Translated, it gives CAISEVLGDRGRFGTDTQYF.

This chain joins TRBV20-1 and TRBJ1-5; D possibly corresponds to TRBD1 (6 bases). From germline, CDR1 is DFQATT and CDR2 SNEGSKA (reference sequence). Trimming pared 6 bases from V and 3 bases from J, leaving 21 bases between. CDR3 length equals 16 residues. Written as DNA, the CDR3 is TGCAGTGCCCAGATGGCGGGCCGGGACACCAATCAGCCCCAGCATTTT. Protein product: CSAQMAGRDTNQPQHF.

The chain recombines TRBV20-1 with TRBJ2-7; D tentatively fits TRBD1 or TRBD2 (5 bases each). The germline V gene encodes CDR1 DFQATT and CDR2 SNEGSKA (reference sequence). The V end was cut by 2 bases, the J end by 0 bases, with 14 bases between. The CDR3 runs to 15 residues. The CDR3 here is CSARKGSASSYEQYF. DNA for the CDR3: TGCAGTGCTAGAAAGGGGAGCGCTAGCTCCTACGAGCAGTACTTC.

This chain connects TRBV6-1 to TRBJ2-7; tentatively, D is TRBD2 (6 bases). Germline V lookup: CDR1 MNHNS, CDR2 SASEGT. CDR3 length: 15 amino acids. Between the trimmed V and J ends, which lost 2 bases and 0 bases, there was a span of 11 bases. The CDR3 nucleotides are TGTGCCAGCAGTGAAAGTGAGGAGGGCTCCTACGAGCAGTACTTC. Translating it yields CASSESEEGSYEQYF.

This clonotype was detected once. The chain combines TRBV6-2 or TRBV6-3 with TRBJ2-1; 11 nucleotides align to TRBD1. Unmatched junction bases numbered 13, after V lost 5 bases and J lost 10 bases. The germline V gene encodes CDR1 MNHEY and CDR2 SVGEGT. CDR3 size: 16 residues. CDR3: CASSDRTGGPIGEQFF. CDR3 DNA: TGTGCCAGCAGTGACAGGACAGGGGGCCCCATAGGGGAGCAGTTCTTC.

This chain uses TRBV7-2 with TRBJ2-5; 9 nucleotides agree with TRBD1. From germline, CDR1 is SGHTA and CDR2 FQGNSA. CDR3 length: 15 amino acids. V gave up 5 bases and J gave up 4 bases; unmatched junction bases: 8. The CDR3 region has the DNA TGTGCCAGCAGCCAGGACAGGGGAGGTTCAGAGACCCAGTACTTC. The encoded protein is CASSQDRGGSETQYF.

V gene TRBV20-1 combines with J gene TRBJ2-7; 9 positions match TRBD2. The germline V gene encodes CDR1 DFQATT and CDR2 SNEGSKA (reference sequence). Losses at the gene ends were 6 bases for V and 5 bases for J; bases not matched to a gene: 11. The CDR3 contains 14 residues. The CDR3 spells CSAISGRGGDEQYF. The CDR3, as DNA: TGCAGTGCAATTAGCGGGAGAGGGGGGGACGAGCAGTACTTC.

A few counts support this clonotype. The rearrangement joins TRBV6-5 to TRBJ2-7; D gene ambiguous. The CDR3 loop spans 14 amino acids. Trimming left V 0 bases short and J 0 bases short, with 6 bases between. Per germline, CDR1 MNHEY and CDR2 SVGAGI. The CDR3 sequence: CASSYSEYSYEQYF. In nucleotides, the CDR3 is TGTGCCAGCAGTTACTCGGAGTACTCCTACGAGCAGTACTTC.

The chain uses TRBV6-5 and TRBJ1-6; TRBD1 is a possible D gene (6 bases). Deletions cut 0 bases from V and 6 bases from J, with 18 bases between. The CDR3 spans 18 residues. Germline CDR1 reads MNHEY; CDR2 reads SVGAGI. The chain's CDR3 is CASSYSPRPGQPNSPLHF. The CDR3 nucleotides are TGTGCCAGCAGTTACTCCCCCCGTCCAGGACAGCCTAATTCACCCCTCCACTTT.

This clonotype showed up just a few times. The V gene is TRBV7-2, the J gene TRBJ2-7; 8 bases are shared with TRBD2. This CDR3 has 19 amino acids. V trimming: 0 bases; J trimming: 0 bases; junction bases outside the gene matches: 13. Germline CDR1 and CDR2: SGHTA and FQGNSA. CDR3 loop: CASSLASSSGWGSSYEQYF. The CDR3 DNA reads TGTGCCAGCAGCTTAGCCTCGTCTAGCGGGTGGGGCAGCTCCTACGAGCAGTACTTC.

This clonotype was recorded only once. The chain links TRBV20-1 to TRBJ2-1; 12 bases are shared with TRBD2. The CDR3 contains 18 residues. J lost 6 bases, V lost 4 bases, and 16 bases had no gene match. Per the germline V gene, CDR1 is DFQATT and CDR2 is SNEGSKA (reference sequence). The CDR3 DNA reads TGCAGTGCTAAGCGGCTAGCGGGAGGGCCAAGGGGTCGCAATGAGCAGTTCTTC. Amino acids: CSAKRLAGGPRGRNEQFF.

This chain uses TRBV28 with TRBJ1-5; TRBD1 might be the D (6 bases). The germline gives CDR1 MDHEN, CDR2 SYDVKM. V was pared by 6 bases and J by 3 bases, with 18 bases between. The CDR3 consists of 16 residues. CDR3 in DNA: TGTGCCAGCAGCCCAATGGGTAGGGGGTTCAATCAGCCCCAGCATTTT. It yields the protein CASSPMGRGFNQPQHF.

This chain joins TRBV10-2 and TRBJ2-7; D call uncertain. Trimming left V 7 bases short and J 0 bases short, with 7 bases between. In germline, CDR1 is WSHSY, CDR2 SAAADI. CDR3 length equals 12 residues. This CDR3 reads CASKSGSYEQYF. The CDR3 nucleotides are TGCGCCAGCAAGTCCGGCTCCTACGAGCAGTACTTC.

V usage is TRBV6-1 and J usage is TRBJ2-7, with D hard to call. Germline V gene data show CDR1 as MNHNS and CDR2 as SASEGT. CDR3 length: 12 amino acids. V lost 10 bases, J lost 2 bases, and 12 bases lay in between. The CDR3 coding sequence is TGTGCCAATGGGGTGGACCCCTACGAGCAGTACTTC. Its protein is CANGVDPYEQYF.

Only a few counts were recorded for this clonotype. V usage is TRBV6-1 and J usage is TRBJ1-2, with 8 bases matching TRBD1. The length of the CDR3 is 15 residues. Germline V gene lookup returns CDR1 MNHNS and CDR2 SASEGT. V gave up 6 bases and J gave up 3 bases; unmatched junction bases: 9. CDR3: CASSLRAGQDYGYTF. Written as DNA, the CDR3 is TGTGCCAGCAGCCTTCGTGCGGGACAGGACTATGGCTACACCTTC.

The chain combines TRBV20-1 with TRBJ2-6, with TRBD1 as a possible D gene (6 bases). The ends were cut back, 0 bases at V and 0 bases at J, with 12 bases in the middle. The CDR3 is made up of 17 amino acids. The germline V gene has CDR1 DFQATT and CDR2 SNEGSKA (reference sequence). This chain's CDR3 is CSARDDRSSSGANVLTF. The CDR3 DNA reads as TGCAGTGCTAGAGATGACAGGTCCTCCTCTGGGGCCAACGTCCTGACTTTC.

CDR3 nucleotides: TGTGCCAGCAGTTTAAGGGGGTCCGGTGAGCAGTACTTC. Amino acids: CASSLRGSGEQYF. The chain carries TRBV28 and TRBJ2-7; perhaps TRBD1 as D (6 bases). With 2 bases removed from V and 7 bases from J, the gap between germline ends came to 12 bases. The CDR3 extends over 13 amino acids. Germline CDR1 MDHEN, CDR2 SYDVKM.

This chain connects TRBV20-1 to TRBJ2-7; perhaps TRBD1 as D (6 bases). The germline V gene has CDR1 DFQATT and CDR2 SNEGSKA (reference sequence). This CDR3 is built from 16 residues. V was cut by 0 bases and J by 7 bases, with 22 bases left in between. Here the CDR3 DNA reads TGCAGTGCTAGAGATGCAAGGACAAATTTGAGGGGGGAGCAGTACTTC. Translating it yields CSARDARTNLRGEQYF.

The chain joins TRBV7-9 to TRBJ2-3; D is unclear. The CDR3 runs 12 residues. CDR1 and CDR2 (germline): SEHNR, FQNEAQ (reference sequence). With 5 bases removed from V and 6 bases from J, the gap between germline ends came to 9 bases. CDR3 bases: TGTGCCAGCAGCCCCACTGGGGATACGCAGTATTTT. This codes for CASSPTGDTQYF.

This clonotype was observed a few times. The chain combines TRBV20-1 with TRBJ1-2; the match to TRBD1 covers 8 bases. V lost 3 bases to trimming and J lost 7 bases; unmatched junction nucleotides: 7. The CDR3 length is 13 residues. Germline loops: CDR1 DFQATT, CDR2 SNEGSKA (reference sequence). CDR3 DNA sequence: TGCAGTGCTAGGGGCCAGACAGGGGTTGGCTACACCTTC. Protein: CSARGQTGVGYTF.

This clonotype came up a few times. V and J are TRBV7-3 and TRBJ1-1; D is possibly TRBD1 (5 bases). Germline CDR1 reads SGHTA; CDR2 reads FQGTGA. V gave up 2 bases and J gave up 2 bases, with 9 bases separating them. The CDR3 runs to 14 residues. The CDR3 loop reads CASSLHQGNTEAFF. CDR3 nucleotides: TGTGCCAGCAGCTTACACCAGGGAAACACTGAAGCTTTCTTT.

This clonotype has a handful of counts. The V and J genes are TRBV4-1 and TRBJ2-3, with TRBD2 identical over 10 bases. The CDR3 totals 15 residues. The germline V gene has CDR1 MGHRA and CDR2 YSYEKL. V lost 4 bases, J lost 6 bases, and 7 bases stayed unmatched. The CDR3 bases are TGCGCCAGCAGCCTTACGGGACTAGCGACGGATACGCAGTATTTT. Amino acids: CASSLTGLATDTQYF.